These 25 T cell receptor beta chains were all obtained from the same sample, sequenced in a study of CD8 T cells in ankylosing spondylitis. TCRdb ran MiXCR on the 5' RACE reads and lists one entry per CDR3 protein. The data contain about 500,000 distinct CDR3 sequences, 5.3% of them singletons. Study-wide points: A TCR beta motif of fewer than ten highly homologous variants appeared characteristic of ankylosing spondylitis blood.

Their antigens remain unidentified. Sequenced material: blood, either unsorted or a sorted T cell fraction (not recorded which). The receptors derive from a male donor with ankylosing spondylitis.

This chain connects TRBV7-3 to TRBJ2-6, with D tentatively TRBD2 (5 bases). The V gene's germline CDR1 is SGHTA and CDR2 FQGTGA. The CDR3 has 14 amino acids. Trimming took 4 bases from V and 9 from J, leaving 13 bases between them. The CDR3 sequence: CASSSPGSGNVLTF. The CDR3 nucleotides read TGTGCCAGCAGCTCTCCGGGATCCGGCAACGTCCTGACTTTC.

This clonotype has at least ten counts. This rearrangement joins TRBV6-1 to TRBJ1-6, with 8 positions matching TRBD1. The trim removed 6 bases at V and 8 bases at J, leaving 6 bases unmatched. The CDR3 has 14 amino acids. Germline V gene lookup returns CDR1 MNHNS and CDR2 SASEGT. The CDR3 bases are TGTGCCAGCAGGTGGGACAGGAGAGATTCACCCCTCCACTTT. Its translation is CASRWDRRDSPLHF.

This clonotype was seen at least ten times. The chain joins TRBV6-2 or TRBV6-3 to TRBJ1-6, with a tentative D call TRBD1 (5 bases). Looked up from germline, CDR1 is MNHEY and CDR2 is SVGEGT. Between the trimmed V and J ends, which lost 2 bases and 13 bases, there was a span of 12 bases. The CDR3 loop spans 13 amino acids. CDR3 sequence (DNA): TGTGCCAGCAGTTACCCGGACGGGGCTCCCCTCCACTTT. This encodes CASSYPDGAPLHF.

There are many counts of this clonotype. This chain links TRBV12-3 or TRBV12-4 with TRBJ2-5; no clear D. Trimming left V 5 bases short and J 1 base short, with 8 bases between. This CDR3 is built from 13 residues. The CDR3 loop reads CASSPWGQETQYF. CDR3 nucleotide sequence: TGTGCCAGCAGTCCGTGGGGCCAAGAGACCCAGTACTTC.

The V call is TRBV30, the J call TRBJ2-1; 9 bases fit TRBD2. CDR1 is GTSNPN and CDR2 is SVGIG in the germline V gene (reference sequence). This CDR3 contains 17 residues. Trimming at V came to 3 bases and at J to 4 bases, leaving 13 bases not matched to a gene. The CDR3 DNA is TGTGCCTGGAGGGAACTCCGGACTAGCGTGGCTTACAATGAGCAGTTCTTC. Translated, it gives CAWRELRTSVAYNEQFF.

The V gene is TRBV7-7, the J gene TRBJ2-5; tentatively, D is TRBD2 (7 bases). The CDR3 loop spans 15 amino acids. Germline V gives CDR1 SSHAT, CDR2 FNYEAQ (reference sequence). The CDR3 DNA follows: TGTGTTAGCAGCCATGGACGGGGGGCGCAAGAGACCCAGTACTTC. Translation gives CVSSHGRGAQETQYF.

This clonotype appeared many times. The J gene is TRBJ2-3, the V gene TRBV29-1; D could derive from TRBD1 or TRBD2 (5 bases each). V dropped 7 bases and J dropped 0 bases, with 14 bases sitting between them. The CDR3 has 14 residues. Per germline, CDR1 SQVTM and CDR2 ANQGSEA. CDR3 loop: CSAVRWGSTDTQYF. DNA for the CDR3: TGCAGCGCCGTAAGGTGGGGGAGCACAGATACGCAGTATTTT.

This clonotype was found many times. The genes are TRBV10-3 and TRBJ1-1; no clear D. The CDR3 loop spans 14 amino acids. V was shortened by 4 bases and J by 4 bases, with 13 bases between the two germline ends. Per germline, CDR1 ENHRY and CDR2 SYGVKD. The CDR3 here is CAISGGTRLTEAFF. CDR3 DNA: TGTGCCATCAGTGGTGGCACTCGTCTCACTGAAGCTTTCTTT.

This clonotype was detected ten times or more. The chain has TRBV7-2 and TRBJ2-7; D not certain. The CDR3 is 13 amino acids. In germline, CDR1 is SGHTA, CDR2 FQGNSA. Trimming removed 1 base at V and 3 bases at J, with 7 bases between. The CDR3 coding sequence is TGTGCCAGCAGCTTAGAAGCGTTCTACGAGCAGTACTTC. It translates to CASSLEAFYEQYF.

This clonotype was recorded many times. CDR3 DNA sequence: TGTGCCAGCAGCGAAGCATACGAGCAGTACTTC. This gives the protein CASSEAYEQYF. The chain employs TRBV7-9 and TRBJ2-7, with D unresolved. In germline, CDR1 is SEHNR, CDR2 FQNEAQ (reference sequence). The CDR3 extends over 11 amino acids. V lost 5 bases and J 4 bases, leaving 6 bases between the germline ends.

This clonotype was recorded many times. The V gene is TRBV7-9, the J gene TRBJ2-4; perhaps D is TRBD1 or TRBD2 (5 bases each). The V gene's germline CDR1 is SEHNR and CDR2 FQNEAQ (reference sequence). V shed 5 bases and J shed 3 bases, with 17 bases lying between them. The CDR3 consists of 16 residues. The CDR3 sequence: CASSPMGVVGKNIQYF. The CDR3 DNA follows: TGTGCCAGCAGCCCGATGGGGGTGGTAGGCAAAAACATTCAGTACTTC.

There are many counts of this clonotype. J is TRBJ2-7 and V is TRBV27, with D possibly being TRBD1 (6 bases). The CDR3 totals 14 residues. Per the germline V gene, CDR1 is MNHEY and CDR2 is SMNVEV (reference sequence). Trimming cost V 4 bases and J 4 bases, with 14 bases left between them. In DNA, the CDR3 is TGTGCCAGCAGTTACGGGACAACCATTTACGAGCAGTACTTC. Its protein product is CASSYGTTIYEQYF.

This clonotype was seen more than once but under ten times. V and J are TRBV7-2 and TRBJ2-1, with D possibly matching TRBD2 (6 bases). V lost 5 bases and J 6 bases, leaving 14 bases between the germline ends. Germline CDR1 and CDR2: SGHTA and FQGNSA. The CDR3 is made up of 14 amino acids. CDR3 loop: CASSVREVGNEQFF. CDR3 nucleotide sequence: TGTGCCAGCAGCGTCAGGGAGGTGGGCAATGAGCAGTTCTTC.

This clonotype was seen repeatedly, ten times or more. The genes are TRBV7-9 and TRBJ2-2; 10 nucleotides line up with TRBD1. The germline CDR1 and CDR2 sequences are SEHNR and FQNEAQ (reference sequence). The V and J ends lost 5 bases and 5 bases, in that order; junction bases with no gene match: 8. CDR3 length equals 16 residues. CDR3 coding DNA: TGTGCCAGCAGCCCTCTCCGGGACAGGGGAACCGGGGAGCTGTTTTTT. Residues: CASSPLRDRGTGELFF.

This clonotype was counted ten times or more. The chain couples TRBV5-1 to TRBJ2-2; a possible D gene is TRBD1 (6 bases). In germline, CDR1 is SGHRS, CDR2 YFSETQ. CDR3 length equals 15 residues. Trimming took off 7 bases at V and 1 base at J, with 14 bases between the two ends. The CDR3 loop reads CASVQGQMNTGELFF. The CDR3 region has the DNA TGCGCCAGCGTCCAAGGACAGATGAACACCGGGGAGCTGTTTTTT.

This clonotype was observed many times. The gene calls are TRBV10-3 and TRBJ1-1; 9 positions agree with TRBD1. The J segment lost 0 bases and the V segment lost 6 bases, leaving 5 bases of the junction unmatched. CDR1 is ENHRY and CDR2 is SYGVKD in the germline V gene. The CDR3 spans 15 residues. CDR3 sequence reads: CAISGTGLVNTEAFF. The DNA for the CDR3 is TGTGCCATCAGCGGGACAGGGCTAGTGAACACTGAAGCTTTCTTT.

In its sample, this clonotype was seen many times. The J gene is TRBJ1-3, the V gene TRBV29-1, with TRBD1 matching 7 bases. The V gene's germline CDR1 is SQVTM and CDR2 ANQGSEA. The CDR3 length is 15 residues. V lost 0 bases, J lost 3 bases, and 5 bases stayed unmatched. CDR3 loop: CSVEDNRGFGNTIYF. The CDR3 DNA sequence: TGCAGCGTTGAAGATAACAGGGGTTTTGGAAACACCATATATTTT.

This clonotype was found many times. The chain joins TRBV27 to TRBJ1-2, with D possibly matching TRBD1 (5 bases). CDR3 length equals 13 residues. Germline CDR1 and CDR2: MNHEY and SMNVEV (reference sequence). V lost 5 bases and J 2 bases, leaving 9 bases between the germline ends. The CDR3 DNA is TGTGCCAGCAGTGCCGGGGCAAACTATGGCTACACCTTC. The encoded protein is CASSAGANYGYTF.

This clonotype has at least ten counts. V is TRBV20-1 and J is TRBJ2-2; D is undetermined. From germline, CDR1 is DFQATT and CDR2 SNEGSKA (reference sequence). V lost 1 base and J lost 0, with 12 bases in between. CDR3 length: 16 amino acids. The CDR3 sequence: CSARVSTYANTGELFF. CDR3 coding DNA: TGCAGTGCTAGAGTTTCCACGTACGCGAACACCGGGGAGCTGTTTTTT.

Concerning this clonotype itself: A much larger clone is a single base away; this may be a read error. The V and J genes are TRBV5-1 and TRBJ2-2; the match to TRBD2 covers 8 bases. The CDR3 totals 17 residues. The ends lost 7 bases at V and 3 bases at J; junction bases unmatched: 14. Germline lookup yields CDR1 SGHRS and CDR2 YFSETQ. The CDR3 region is CASSTHRAGVHTGELFF. The CDR3, as DNA: TGCGCCAGCTCTACTCATAGAGCGGGGGTTCACACCGGGGAGCTGTTTTTT.

This clonotype was counted at least ten times. The chain combines TRBV18 with TRBJ1-1; D possibly corresponds to TRBD1 (6 bases). V lost 3 bases and J 3 bases, leaving 11 bases between the germline ends. Looked up from germline, CDR1 is KGHSH and CDR2 is LQKENI. CDR3 size: 14 residues. The CDR3 region is CASSPTYRDTEAFF. The CDR3 nucleotides read TGTGCCAGCTCACCCACCTACAGGGACACTGAAGCTTTCTTT.

This clonotype was seen ten or more times. The CDR3 region is CASSLWGAANTEAFF. The DNA of the CDR3 is TGTGCCAGCAGCTTATGGGGGGCTGCGAACACTGAAGCTTTCTTT. This chain uses TRBV7-9 with TRBJ1-1, with D perhaps TRBD1 (6 bases). CDR3 length equals 15 residues. The V end was cut by 2 bases, the J end by 1 base, with 11 bases between. CDR1 is SEHNR and CDR2 is FQNEAQ in the germline V gene (reference sequence).

This clonotype was detected only a few times. The rearrangement links TRBV5-1 to TRBJ1-1; no clear D. The length of the CDR3 is 15 residues. CDR1 is SGHRS, CDR2 YFSETQ, per germline. The V end lost 2 bases, the J end lost 0 bases, and 11 bases lay between the germline ends. The CDR3 nucleotides read TGCGCCAGCAGCTTAAAGGCCAGCATGAACACTGAAGCTTTCTTT. This gives the protein CASSLKASMNTEAFF. Full variable domain (outside the CDR3, taken from reference TRBV5-1 and TRBJ1-1): KAGVTQTPRYLIKTRGQQVTLSCSPISGHRSVSWYQQTPGQGLQFLFEYFSETQRNKGNFPGRFSGRQFSNSRSEMNVSTLELGDSALYLCASSLKASMNTEAFFGQGTRLTVV.

This clonotype has just a few counts. V gene TRBV28 combines with J gene TRBJ2-3; TRBD2 matches at 7 bases. Unmatched junction bases numbered 16, after V lost 6 bases and J lost 7 bases. There are 16 residues in the CDR3. Germline V CDR1 and CDR2: MDHEN, SYDVKM. CDR3 amino acids: CASRHGVTGLGYTQYF. CDR3 bases: TGTGCCAGCAGGCACGGTGTTACTGGACTAGGGTATACGCAGTATTTT.

The genes are TRBV18 and TRBJ2-1; 8 nucleotides align to TRBD1. The J segment lost 6 bases and the V segment lost 2 bases, leaving 6 bases of the junction unmatched. This CDR3 is 15 amino acids long. Germline-derived CDR1 and CDR2 are KGHSH and LQKENI. In DNA, the CDR3 is TGTGCCAGCTCACCAGGGGGGACAGGCGGCAATGAGCAGTTCTTC. Translating it yields CASSPGGTGGNEQFF. The complete variable domain, with remaining parts taken from reference TRBV18 and TRBJ2-1, reads NAGVMQNPRHLVRRRGQEARLRCSPMKGHSHVYWYRQLPEEGLKFMVYLQKENIIDESGMPKERFSAEFPKEGPSILRIQQVVRGDSAAYFCASSPGGTGGNEQFFGPGTRLTVL.